This T cell receptor (beta chain) is drawn from a study of early T cells in non-severe SARS-CoV-2 infection. About the research overall: Bulk RNA from unsorted whole blood was sequenced; chains were unpaired.

The CDR3 is made up of 16 amino acids. V was cut by 1 base and J by 1 base, with 13 bases left in between. Looked up from germline, CDR1 is KGHSH and CDR2 is LQKENI. Turning to this clonotype: Antigen unknown.

Individual cDNA molecules each received unique molecular identifiers attached to them. A single record per CDR3 protein comes from TCRdb applying MiXCR to the 5' RACE reads. The sample holds roughly 110,000 distinct CDR3 sequences, over 8.5% seen once. Notes on the study in general: VDJdb-based matching was biased toward anti-spike CD8 responses and missed private and CD4 specificities.

The receptor was isolated from an adult who was a healthcare worker with PCR-confirmed SARS-CoV-2 infection or an uninfected control (not recorded which). The specimen was whole blood. The chain links TRBV18 to TRBJ1-1, with D possibly being TRBD1 (5 bases). CDR3 nucleotides: TGTGCCAGCTCACCACGGACGGGACGGACGAACACTGAAGCTTTCTTT. It specifies CASSPRTGRTNTEAFF.